This is a list of T cell receptor beta chains from one sample in a study of blood T cell repertoires in COVID-19. Libraries were prepared by immunoSEQ multiplex PCR; TCRdb keeps only in-frame clonotypes and omits some of them. The sample has fewer than 350,000 clones, around nine tenths seen once; the top ten hold about 6%. Source material: PBMCs or T cells enriched from blood (not recorded which). The receptors stem from a woman aged 40 to 50 who had recovered from COVID-19. Each CDR3 is given with its conserved first and last residue. A D gene is named only where the DNA matches it firmly. Clone size is shown for a subset of rows, as once, few, many or a class of expanded clone.

clone size	D gene	V gene	J gene	CDR3 protein	CDR3 DNA
-	TRBD1	TRBV28	TRBJ2-5	CASSFWTGGRETQYF	TGTGCCAGCAGTTTCTGGACAGGGGGCCGAGAGACCCAGTACTTC
-	-	TRBV19	TRBJ2-3	CASTDTYTDTQYF	TGTGCCAGTACCGACACTTACACAGATACGCAGTATTTT
-	TRBD2	TRBV6-5	TRBJ2-7	CASRLARGGSYEQYF	TGTGCCAGCCGCCTCGCCCGCGGGGGTTCGTACGAGCAGTACTTC
-	-	TRBV2	TRBJ1-1	CASSGTMDTEAFF	TGTGCCAGCAGCGGGACAATGGACACTGAAGCTTTCTTT
-	-	TRBV7-6	TRBJ2-7	CASSLGGPHASYEQYF	TGTGCCAGCAGCTTAGGAGGTCCCCATGCCTCCTACGAGCAGTACTTC
-	TRBD2	TRBV27	TRBJ2-1	CASSLISSGNYNEQFF	TGTGCCAGCAGTTTAATCTCTAGCGGGAACTACAATGAGCAGTTCTTC
-	TRBD1	TRBV4-1	TRBJ1-2	CASSQDDRGNYGYTF	TGCGCCAGCAGCCAAGATGACAGGGGGAACTATGGCTACACCTTC
-	-	TRBV7-9	TRBJ2-7	CASSLAIGSSYEQYF	TGTGCCAGCAGCTTAGCGATCGGGAGCTCCTACGAGCAGTACTTC
-	-	TRBV6-5	TRBJ2-3	CASRKQRADTQYF	TGTGCCAGCCGTAAACAGCGGGCAGATACGCAGTATTTT
once	TRBD2	TRBV7-9	TRBJ2-2	CAGEAGINTGELFF	TGTGCCGGAGAAGCGGGGATAAACACCGGGGAGCTGTTTTTT
once	TRBD2	TRBV10-1	TRBJ2-3	CASSATSGPTDTQYF	TGCGCCAGCAGTGCGACTAGCGGGCCCACAGATACGCAGTATTTT
-	TRBD2	TRBV2	TRBJ2-7	CASSESIAGAYEQYF	TGTGCCAGCAGTGAATCTATAGCGGGGGCCTACGAGCAGTACTTC